This TCR beta chain was sequenced during a study of vaccination effects on CD4 cells after COVID-19. For the study at large: Each participant received a vaccine that was either BNT162b2 or mRNA-1273, given as two doses.

Germline V CDR1 and CDR2: LNHDA, SQIVND (reference sequence). V lost 6 bases to trimming and J lost 1 base, with 9 bases between them. The CDR3 has 13 amino acids. Cells that had been cultured for less than eleven days were the source of isolated CD4+ T cells. Assay: immunoSEQ multiplex PCR; the TCRdb copy retains only in-frame clones and omits some. The profile shows approximately 45,000 clones, about three quarters of them singletons. Remarks on this clone: Its antigen remains unidentified.

The chain combines TRBV19 with TRBJ1-1; D is ambiguous. The sequencing here drew on CD4+ T cells from PBMCs cultured without peptide, taken before COVID-19 vaccination. This receptor was obtained from a human donor who had a prior SARS-CoV-2 infection. CDR3 nucleotide sequence: TGTGCCAGTAGGGTGCAGCGGAACACTGAAGCTTTCTTT. It encodes CASRVQRNTEAFF. The variable domain in full, with the rest retrieved from reference TRBV19 and TRBJ1-1, is DGGITQSPKYLFRKEGQNVTLSCEQNLNHDAMYWYRQDPGQGLRLIYYSQIVNDFQKGDIAEGYSVSREKKESFPLTVTSAQKNPTAFYLCASRVQRNTEAFFGQGTRLTVV.